A few counts support the clone carrying this T cell receptor beta chain. Its antigen is unidentified. TCRdb ran MiXCR on the reads and lists one entry per CDR3 protein. The sample lists 150,000 to 200,000 distinct CDR3 sequences; approximately 19% were seen once. This specimen belongs to a study of T cell repertoires in cytomegalovirus infection. Across the whole study: Public TCR beta signatures indicated both CMV infection and matching HLA type. General study points: Predominance within the ex vivo response was attributable to HLA-C-restricted CMV-specific TCR beta clonotypes. Based on cumulative public TCR beta family frequency, carriers of CMV plus the relevant HLA were identified.

Trimming pared 6 bases from V and 5 bases from J, leaving 14 bases between. The CDR3 has 13 residues. CDR1 KGHSH and CDR2 LQKENI come from the germline V gene. The V call is TRBV18, the J call TRBJ2-7, with D perhaps being TRBD1 or TRBD2 (5 bases each). The sample taken for sequencing was PBMCs. The TCR originated in a human donor in good health (CMV status not recorded). Some clones in this sample may be carry-over from other donors' samples. The CDR3 coding sequence is TGTGCCAGCTCTCTCCGCCGGGACGACGAGCAGTACTTC. Amino acid sequence: CASSLRRDDEQYF.